This entry lists 21 T cell receptor beta chains sequenced from one sample in a study of CD8 T cells in ankylosing spondylitis. TCRdb used MiXCR to reprocess the 5' RACE reads, holding one entry per CDR3 protein. Seen here are about 140,000 distinct CDR3 sequences, 7% to 8% observed once, and the top ten hold around an eighth. Sample: blood, either unsorted or a sorted T cell fraction (not recorded which). The source of these receptors is a female donor with ankylosing spondylitis or in good health (not recorded which).

This clonotype occurred many times. This chain joins TRBV6-5 and TRBJ2-5, with unresolved D. Trimming removed 2 bases from V and 5 bases from J, with 9 bases in between. The V gene's germline CDR1 is MNHEY and CDR2 SVGAGI. The length of the CDR3 is 13 residues. The CDR3 DNA reads as TGTGCCAGCAGTTACGGTCAGAGGGAGACCCAGTACTTC. Translation gives CASSYGQRETQYF.

Many counts were recorded for this clonotype. The chain has TRBV9 and TRBJ1-2, with D unresolved. Germline V gene sequence: CDR1 SGDLS, CDR2 YYNGEE. The V and J ends lost 0 bases and 3 bases respectively, with 6 bases between them. The CDR3 has 13 amino acids. The CDR3 region has the DNA TGTGCCAGCAGCGTAGACCCCTACTATGGCTACACCTTC. Amino acids: CASSVDPYYGYTF.

This clonotype was seen ten or more times. CDR3 sequence (DNA): TGTGCCAGCAGCAAAGGGGGGACTGAAGCTTTCTTT. Protein sequence: CASSKGGTEAFF. The gene calls are TRBV5-4 and TRBJ1-1, with a tentative D call TRBD1 (6 bases). The V end was cut by 4 bases, the J end by 5 bases, with 9 bases between. From germline, CDR1 is SGHNT and CDR2 YYREEE (reference sequence). This CDR3 is 12 amino acids long.

This clonotype came up many times. J is TRBJ2-1 and V is TRBV7-2, with unresolved D. The germline V gene encodes CDR1 SGHTA and CDR2 FQGNSA. Trimming took 2 bases from V and 0 from J, leaving 8 bases between them. This CDR3 is built from 15 residues. Written as DNA, the CDR3 is TGTGCCAGCAGCTTAACCTTAAGCTCCTACAATGAGCAGTTCTTC. Translated, it gives CASSLTLSSYNEQFF.

This clonotype has just a few counts. This chain joins TRBV28 and TRBJ1-1; no firm D call. V lost 2 bases and J lost 3, with 7 bases in between. CDR1 is MDHEN and CDR2 is SYDVKM in the germline V gene. The CDR3 extends over 13 amino acids. CDR3 region: CASSLGQHTEAFF. The CDR3 DNA sequence: TGTGCCAGCAGTTTAGGGCAACACACTGAAGCTTTCTTT.

This clonotype was recorded once. This chain links TRBV19 with TRBJ2-1; D is possibly TRBD1 or TRBD2 (6 bases each). V dropped 2 bases and J dropped 9 bases, with 11 bases sitting between them. The length of the CDR3 is 13 residues. Per the germline V gene, CDR1 is LNHDA and CDR2 is SQIVND (reference sequence). CDR3 amino acids: CASSITGGSEQFF. The CDR3 DNA reads as TGTGCCAGTAGTATAACCGGGGGCAGTGAGCAGTTCTTC.

This clonotype appeared many times. The chain carries TRBV28 and TRBJ2-1; D is uncertain. Trimming shortened V by 1 base and J by 8 bases, and 6 bases separated the two germline ends. Germline V gives CDR1 MDHEN, CDR2 SYDVKM. CDR3 length equals 12 residues. The CDR3 DNA reads TGTGCCAGCAGTTTATCTAGGGATGAGCAGTTCTTC. Translation: CASSLSRDEQFF.

This clonotype showed up many times. V gene TRBV5-1 combines with J gene TRBJ2-3, with D maybe TRBD1 (6 bases). CDR3 length equals 17 residues. The V and J ends lost 4 bases and 0 bases respectively, with 18 bases between them. The germline CDR1 and CDR2 sequences are SGHRS and YFSETQ. CDR3 sequence: CASSQPPGHLSTDTQYF. The CDR3 DNA follows: TGCGCCAGCAGCCAACCGCCGGGACACCTTAGCACAGATACGCAGTATTTT.

This clonotype came up many times. The chain is built from TRBV5-6 and TRBJ1-1; D is possibly TRBD1 (6 bases). The V end lost 4 bases, the J end lost 2 bases, and 24 bases lay between the germline ends. The CDR3 has 18 residues. The V gene's germline CDR1 is SGHDT and CDR2 YYEEEE. As DNA, the CDR3 is TGTGCCAGCAGCCTATGGGGGTTGGAACAGGGTATTAACACTGAAGCTTTCTTT. Protein: CASSLWGLEQGINTEAFF.

The CDR3 loop reads CASSPSPLRRGYTNTGELFF. CDR3 nucleotides: TGTGCCAGCAGCCCTAGTCCCCTGAGGCGGGGGTATACGAACACCGGGGAGCTGTTTTTT. The V gene is TRBV7-6, the J gene TRBJ2-2; 7 positions agree with TRBD2. CDR3 length: 20 residues. V trimming: 5 bases; J trimming: 0 bases; junction bases outside the gene matches: 18. The germline V gene encodes CDR1 SGHVS and CDR2 FNYEAQ.

The chain couples TRBV6-5 to TRBJ2-2; no clear D. Germline V gene data show CDR1 as MNHEY and CDR2 as SVGAGI. The V gene lost 7 bases and the J gene lost 5 bases, with 5 bases spanning the gap. This CDR3 has 11 residues. In nucleotides, the CDR3 is TGTGCCAGCAAGGGAACCGGGGAGCTGTTTTTT. It yields the protein CASKGTGELFF.

The sample holds many counts of this clonotype. This chain connects TRBV28 to TRBJ2-2; 7 bases are shared with TRBD1. Germline-derived CDR1 and CDR2 are MDHEN and SYDVKM. This CDR3 comprises 16 residues. V trimming: 6 bases; J trimming: 0 bases; junction bases outside the gene matches: 7. The CDR3 spells CASSLTGQTNTGELFF. The CDR3 DNA follows: TGTGCCAGCAGCCTGACGGGACAGACGAACACCGGGGAGCTGTTTTTT.

In its sample, this clonotype was seen many times. The chain uses TRBV20-1 and TRBJ2-1, with 7 bases lining up with TRBD2. J gave up 6 bases and V 6 bases, and 11 bases lay outside the gene matches. The CDR3 has 14 amino acids. CDR1 DFQATT and CDR2 SNEGSKA come from the germline V gene (reference sequence). The CDR3 reads CSAGERGLTNEQFF. In nucleotides, the CDR3 is TGCAGTGCGGGAGAGCGGGGACTTACCAATGAGCAGTTCTTC.

In its sample, this clonotype was seen many times. The CDR3 DNA is TGTGCCAGCAGCCAAGCGACACTGGGTTCACCCCTCCACTTT. Translating gives CASSQATLGSPLHF. This chain joins TRBV3-1 and TRBJ1-6; no firm D call. Germline V gene sequence: CDR1 LGHDT, CDR2 YNNKEL (reference sequence). V gave up 1 base and J gave up 9 bases, with 10 bases separating them. CDR3 length: 14 residues.

This clonotype occurred many times. J is TRBJ2-6 and V is TRBV20-1, with D tentatively TRBD1 or TRBD2 (5 bases each). The CDR3 is 18 amino acids. The ends were cut back, 2 bases at V and 0 bases at J, with 17 bases in the middle. CDR1 is DFQATT and CDR2 is SNEGSKA in the germline V gene (reference sequence). CDR3 sequence (DNA): TGCAGTGCTAGAAGTGCCACAGAGGGGTCCTCTGGGGCCAACGTCCTGACTTTC. Translated: CSARSATEGSSGANVLTF.

A remark on this clonotype: A much larger clone differs from this one at a single base, so this may be a read error. This sequence joins TRBV5-1 and TRBJ2-3, with D perhaps matching TRBD1 (5 bases). V was trimmed by 4 bases and J by 2 bases, leaving 14 bases between them. The CDR3 has 15 residues. Germline V lookup: CDR1 SGHRS, CDR2 YFSETQ. The CDR3, as DNA: TGCGCCAGCAGCCCCCGGACAACCGCCACAGATACGCAGTATTTT. Its protein product is CASSPRTTATDTQYF.

This clonotype was detected ten times or more. J is TRBJ2-2 and V is TRBV2; the D gene is possibly TRBD1 (7 bases). The V end was cut by 9 bases, the J end by 0 bases, with 14 bases between. The CDR3 loop spans 15 amino acids. Germline-derived CDR1 and CDR2 are SNHLY and FYNNEI. CDR3 protein: CASSGGSTNTGELFF. CDR3 sequence (DNA): TGTGCCAGTTCAGGGGGGTCTACGAACACCGGGGAGCTGTTTTTT.

This clonotype was detected ten times or more. J is TRBJ2-7 and V is TRBV5-1; D is tentatively TRBD1 or TRBD2 (5 bases each). The CDR3 totals 15 residues. V lost 5 bases, J lost 3 bases, and 18 bases lay in between. In germline, CDR1 is SGHRS, CDR2 YFSETQ. This CDR3 is CASSYSPGRSYEQYF. The CDR3 DNA is TGCGCCAGCAGTTATAGCCCGGGACGGAGCTACGAGCAGTACTTC.

This clonotype appeared many times. The chain recombines TRBV15 with TRBJ1-2; D is unresolved. This CDR3 has 13 residues. Germline CDR1 reads LNHNV; CDR2 reads YYDKDF (reference sequence). Trimming took off 6 bases at V and 3 bases at J, with 11 bases between the two ends. CDR3: CATSRDRHYGYTF. CDR3 DNA: TGTGCCACCAGTCGCGACCGCCACTATGGCTACACCTTC. The variable domain in full, with the rest retrieved from reference TRBV15 and TRBJ1-2, is DAMVIQNPRYQVTQFGKPVTLSCSQTLNHNVMYWYQQKSSQAPKLLFHYYDKDFNNEADTPDNFQSRRPNTSFCFLDIRSPGLGDTAMYLCATSRDRHYGYTFGSGTRLTVV.

This clonotype was picked up many times. The CDR3 loop reads CASSFVGQGADTQYF. Here the CDR3 DNA reads TGCGCCAGCAGCTTTGTAGGACAGGGGGCAGATACGCAGTATTTT. The chain recombines TRBV5-1 with TRBJ2-3, with 10 bases that match TRBD1. The germline CDR1 and CDR2 sequences are SGHRS and YFSETQ. The CDR3 is 15 amino acids. After removal of 2 bases from V and 4 bases from J, the junction contained 4 bases not matched to a gene.

In its sample, this clonotype was seen many times. The V and J genes are TRBV7-9 and TRBJ2-5; 7 bases agree with TRBD1. The CDR3 consists of 14 residues. The germline V gene has CDR1 SEHNR and CDR2 FQNEAQ (reference sequence). V lost 4 bases, J lost 5 bases, and 7 bases stayed unmatched. The DNA of the CDR3 is TGTGCCAGCAGCTCCCTCCCCAGGGGGGAGACCCAGTACTTC. It is translated as CASSSLPRGETQYF.